This T cell receptor beta chain derives from a study of OX40 agonist ivuxolimab in advanced cancers. Context from the whole study: Ivuxolimab was a fully human IgG2 agonistic monoclonal antibody targeting the costimulatory receptor OX40 (CD134). Intravenous ivuxolimab was administered to patients every 2 weeks at six dose levels: 0.01, 0.1, 0.3, 1.5, 3 and 10 mg/kg. Of the roughly 51 patients in dose escalation, around 20 had hepatocellular carcinoma, around 15 had melanoma, 9 had renal cell carcinoma and 9 had head and neck cancer. A male proportion of roughly 85% and a mean age of approximately 60 years, ranging from about 20 to 79, were recorded for the dose-escalation cohort. Prior anti-PD-1, anti-PD-L1 or anti-CTLA-4 therapy was permitted, and about two fifths of dose-escalation patients had received checkpoint inhibitors. Partial responses were achieved by three dose-escalation patients, of whom one had hepatocellular carcinoma and two had cutaneous melanoma. The point of sequencing TCRbeta in the periphery was to test whether ivuxolimab changed TCR sequence diversity and drove clonal T-cell expansion. The paper reports the monotherapy dose-escalation portion (N of about 47 patients) of the phase I ivuxolimab trial.

For sequencing of the TCRbeta CDR3 region, genomic DNA was extracted from the sorted cells. The immunoSEQ Assay was used to sequence the TCRbeta CDR3 regions. TCRdb mirrors the immuneACCESS table, restricted to in-frame sequences. Some clones are absent from its copies; in checked studies, under half trace to an unresolved V gene, and the reason for the others is unknown. The table for this sample lists about 120,000 clones; 85% to 90% of them were counted only once. The biggest ten clones account for around 0.55% of the sample. Broader findings and caveats from the paper: Which antigens the clonally expanded peripheral T cells were specific for was not determined. After ivuxolimab, more expanded clones were found on average in CD8+ T cells than in CD4+ T cells. Low levels of normalized T-cell clonal expansion were also seen in some patients who did not respond. At doses of 0.1 to 3.0 mg/kg, clonal expansion of both CD4+ and CD8+ T cells in blood was seen between baseline and week 6. Partial responders in the 0.1-3.0 mg/kg groups had among the lowest normalized peripheral clonal expansion, especially among CD8+ T cells.

A note on this clone: The antigen it recognizes is unknown. It has no much larger one-base neighbor in the sample; base qualities were not kept.

The trial excluded patients who had a history of autoimmune disease or who were on systemic immunosuppression. Peripheral blood for TCR sequencing was collected from all dose cohorts at baseline, on cycle 4 day 1, and on cycle 7 day 1. The samples were drawn from a first-in-human, open-label, multicenter phase I dose-escalation trial of ivuxolimab. Adults with locally advanced or metastatic melanoma, renal cell, hepatocellular, or head and neck squamous cell carcinoma were enrolled in the trial. Before TCR sequencing, CD4+ T cells and CD8+ T cells from peripheral blood were sorted into separate populations. V drops 4 bases and J drops 12 bases, leaving 19 bases in between. Inclusive of the bounding cysteine and phenylalanine, the CDR3 is 13 residues long. Only CDR3 DNA remains: 39 bases, in frame from the first base. For CDR1 and CDR2, the germline V gene lists MDHEN and SYDVKM.

The receptor chain draws on TRBV28 and TRBJ2-7; TRBD1 could be the D gene, as 6 bases match. The sample was CD4+ or CD8+ T cells sorted from blood, taken in a trial of the OX40 agonist ivuxolimab. The sequence was obtained from an adult with an advanced solid tumor such as melanoma, head and neck, liver or kidney cancer. The CDR3: CASSSPQWGQPYF. The sequenced DNA: TGTGCCAGCAGTTCACCTCAATGGGGACAACCGTACTTC. With the rest looked up from the reference TRBV28 and TRBJ2-7 genes rather than sequenced, the full variable domain is DVKVTQSSRYLVKRTGEKVFLECVQDMDHENMFWYRQDPGLGLRLIYFSYDVKMKEKGDIPEGYSVSREKKERFSLILESASTNQTSMYLCASSSPQWGQPYFGPGTRLTVT.